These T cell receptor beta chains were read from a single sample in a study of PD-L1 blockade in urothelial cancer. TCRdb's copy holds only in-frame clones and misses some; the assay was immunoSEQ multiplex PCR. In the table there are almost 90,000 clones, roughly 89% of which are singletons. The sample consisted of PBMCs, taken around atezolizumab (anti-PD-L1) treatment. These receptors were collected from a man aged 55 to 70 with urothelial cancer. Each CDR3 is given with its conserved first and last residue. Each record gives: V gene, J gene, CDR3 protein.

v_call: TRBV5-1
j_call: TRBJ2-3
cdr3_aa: CASSLATSGETQYF

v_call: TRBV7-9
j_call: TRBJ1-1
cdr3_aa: CASSPRLTGGNTEAFF

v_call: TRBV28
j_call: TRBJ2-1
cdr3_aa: CASSFSIGQFF

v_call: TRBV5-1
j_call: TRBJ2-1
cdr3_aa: CASSPTSGRSQEQFF

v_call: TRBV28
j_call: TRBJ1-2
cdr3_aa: CASSFPGQNAGYTF

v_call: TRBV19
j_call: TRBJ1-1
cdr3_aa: CASSMNRALGMGTEAFF

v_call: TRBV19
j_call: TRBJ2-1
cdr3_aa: CASSARLQGAYNEQFF

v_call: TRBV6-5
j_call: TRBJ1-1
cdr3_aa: CASRTDRGGTEAFF

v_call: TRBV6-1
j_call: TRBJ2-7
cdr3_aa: CASSAGGSYEQYF

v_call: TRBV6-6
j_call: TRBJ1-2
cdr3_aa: CASSQGLGGGYGYTF

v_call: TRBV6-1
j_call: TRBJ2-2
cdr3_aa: CASRGQGGTGELFF

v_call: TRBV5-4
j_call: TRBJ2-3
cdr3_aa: CASSFNAGALDTQYF

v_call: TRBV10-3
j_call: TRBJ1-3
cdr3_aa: CAISDGGGLSGNTIYF

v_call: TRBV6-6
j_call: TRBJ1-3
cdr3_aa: CASSYEQGPGNTIYF

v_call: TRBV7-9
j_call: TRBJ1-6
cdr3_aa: CASSHQGAFNSPLHF

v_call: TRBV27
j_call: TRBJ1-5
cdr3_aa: CASRGTGGISGQPQHF

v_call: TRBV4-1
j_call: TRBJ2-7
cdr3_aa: CASSPTDRRNEQYF

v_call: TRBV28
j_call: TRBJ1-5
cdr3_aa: CATQTLRGSNQPQHF

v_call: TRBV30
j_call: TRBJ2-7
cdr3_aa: CAWTIGDKSYEQYF

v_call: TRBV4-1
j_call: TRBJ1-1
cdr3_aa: CASSQDSGTEAFF

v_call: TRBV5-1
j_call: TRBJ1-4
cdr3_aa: CASSLVSGGPNEKLFF

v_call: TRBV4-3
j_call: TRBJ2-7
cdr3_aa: CASSHDRGGTYEQYF

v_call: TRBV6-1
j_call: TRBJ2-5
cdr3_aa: CATGVAVWETQYF